One sample yielded the 29 T cell receptor beta chains listed below, sequenced in a study of cytomegalovirus exposure and HLA in healthy donors. PCR primers comprised 60 Vbeta and 13 Jbeta primers. Data came from immunoSEQ multiplex PCR; TCRdb stores just in-frame clones and leaves some out. The profile shows 70,000 to 90,000 clones, over 50% of them singletons. The sequenced material came from PBMCs. The receptors were gathered from a man aged 35 to 55 in good health and CMV-seropositive.

The CDR3 nucleotides are TGTGCCTGGGGGGACAGGGACGAGCAGTACTTC. Translation gives CAWGDRDEQYF. V is TRBV30 and J is TRBJ2-7, with TRBD1 matching over 9 bases. The germline V gene encodes CDR1 GTSNPN and CDR2 SVGIG (reference sequence). The V gene end was trimmed by 5 bases and the J gene end by 5 bases; junction bases not matched to a gene: 1. This CDR3 contains 11 residues.

Only a few counts were recorded for this clone. This chain uses TRBV4-1 with TRBJ2-5, with D unclear. Germline lookup yields CDR1 MGHRA and CDR2 YSYEKL. V was pared by 0 bases and J by 5 bases, with 10 bases between. This CDR3 has 14 amino acids. For the CDR3, the DNA is TGCGCCAGCAGCCAAGATGGGCAGATGGAGACCCAGTACTTC. Amino acids: CASSQDGQMETQYF.

The chain is built from TRBV6-6 and TRBJ1-3; D is perhaps TRBD1 (6 bases). Germline CDR1 and CDR2: MNHNY and SVGAGI (reference sequence). This CDR3 is 13 amino acids long. Trimming removed 5 bases at V and 3 bases at J, with 8 bases between. The CDR3 protein is CASSPGHGNTIYF. The CDR3 nucleotides are TGTGCCAGCAGTCCGGGACATGGAAACACCATATATTTT.

The chain couples TRBV7-2 to TRBJ2-3; TRBD2 matches 8 bases. The germline CDR1 and CDR2 sequences are SGHTA and FQGNSA. The CDR3 loop spans 16 amino acids. V dropped 6 bases and J dropped 5; count of bases not matched to a gene: 13. CDR3: CASRPPGGGPGDTQYF. The CDR3 DNA reads as TGTGCCAGCAGACCCCCCGGGGGGGGCCCTGGAGATACGCAGTATTTT.

The V and J genes are TRBV5-5 and TRBJ1-3; 11 bases match TRBD1. This CDR3 region has 18 residues. The trim removed 4 bases at V and 0 bases at J, leaving 9 bases unmatched. Germline V gene lookup returns CDR1 SGHKS and CDR2 YYEKEE (reference sequence). The chain's CDR3 is CASSTPSGTGGSGNTIYF. In DNA, the CDR3 is TGTGCCAGCAGCACCCCCTCCGGGACAGGGGGCTCTGGAAACACCATATATTTT.

This rearrangement joins TRBV6-1 to TRBJ1-4; maybe TRBD1 (5 bases). CDR3 length: 15 amino acids. The V end lost 7 bases, the J end lost 7 bases, and 19 bases lay between the germline ends. The germline V gene has CDR1 MNHNS and CDR2 SASEGT. The CDR3 DNA is TGTGCCAGCATGATAGTACGGGGGTCTAGTGAAAAACTGTTTTTT. This translates into CASMIVRGSSEKLFF.

This clone appeared once. J is TRBJ1-6 and V is TRBV5-4; 8 bases match TRBD1. Germline CDR1 SGHNT, CDR2 YYREEE (reference sequence). The CDR3 runs to 14 residues. The V segment lost 3 bases and the J segment 13 bases; nucleotides outside the gene matches: 9. As DNA, the CDR3 is TGTGCCAGCAGCTACGGACAGGGCGGGTATCCCCTCCACTTT. This translates into CASSYGQGGYPLHF.

On this clone itself: The CDR3 carries no conserved terminal phenylalanine or tryptophan, so it likely arises from a read error. This sequence joins TRBV18 and TRBJ1-5; the D gene is possibly TRBD1 (6 bases). The CDR3 sequence is 18 residues long. Between the trimmed V and J ends, which lost 1 base and 4 bases, there was a span of 20 bases. Per the germline V gene, CDR1 is KGHSH and CDR2 is LQKENI. CDR3 in amino acids: CASSPQAHVDRLNQPQHL. For the CDR3, the DNA is TGTGCCAGCTCACCACAGGCCCACGTTGACAGGCTAAATCAGCCCCAGCATCTT.

Note on this clone: Because it lacks the conserved phenylalanine or tryptophan at the end, this CDR3 is likely a read error. The chain recombines TRBV19 with TRBJ2-3; D gene ambiguous. The ends were cut back, 5 bases at V and 0 bases at J, with 9 bases in the middle. This CDR3 region has 14 residues. CDR1 is LNHDA and CDR2 is SQIVND in the germline V gene (reference sequence). The CDR3 here is CASSVYSSTDTQYL. DNA of the CDR3: TGTGCCAGTAGTGTTTACTCTAGCACAGATACGCAGTATTTG.

The chain combines TRBV7-3 with TRBJ2-1, with a possible D match to TRBD1 (5 bases). The germline V gene has CDR1 SGHTA and CDR2 FQGTGA. The CDR3 is 13 amino acids. Trimming pared 4 bases from V and 9 bases from J, leaving 13 bases between. The CDR3 nucleotides are TGTGCCAGCAGCTCTATCGGACACAGTGAGCAGTTCTTC. Protein sequence: CASSSIGHSEQFF.

The rearrangement joins TRBV9 to TRBJ2-3; 8 bases align to TRBD2. Germline values: CDR1 SGDLS, CDR2 YYNGEE. CDR3 length equals 16 residues. J lost 2 bases, V lost 4 bases, and 9 bases had no gene match. The CDR3, as DNA: TGTGCCAGCAGCCCGGGAGGGCGGGGGATCACAGATACGCAGTATTTT. Amino acids: CASSPGGRGITDTQYF.

The chain combines TRBV9 with TRBJ2-2; TRBD1 might be the D (6 bases). CDR1 and CDR2 from the germline V gene are SGDLS and YYNGEE. The CDR3 runs to 13 residues. Trimming removed 3 bases from V and 5 bases from J, with 8 bases in between. DNA of the CDR3: TGTGCCAGCAGCGCCACAGGGACCGGGGAGCTGTTTTTT. It yields the protein CASSATGTGELFF.

CDR3 nucleotides: TGTGCTAGTGGTTTGGTACTGGGCGGACAGGGGAACACCGGGGAGCTGTTTTTT. Residues: CASGLVLGGQGNTGELFF. The chain has TRBV12-5 and TRBJ2-2, with 8 bases identical to TRBD1. Trimming removed 0 bases from V and 1 base from J; junction bases left unmatched: 7. CDR3 length: 18 residues. From germline, CDR1 is LGHNT and CDR2 FRNRAP.

This chain connects TRBV27 to TRBJ1-1; D gene uncertain. V lost 6 bases, J lost 0 bases, and 14 bases lay in between. This CDR3 comprises 15 residues. Per germline, CDR1 MNHEY and CDR2 SMNVEV (reference sequence). CDR3 sequence reads: CASRDRPGMNTEAFF. DNA for the CDR3: TGTGCCAGCAGGGATCGCCCCGGGATGAACACTGAAGCTTTCTTT.

The chain joins TRBV6-6 to TRBJ1-1, with D possibly TRBD1 on 6 matching bases. CDR1 MNHNY and CDR2 SVGAGI come from the germline V gene (reference sequence). Trimming removed 5 bases from V and 1 base from J, with 8 bases in between. This CDR3 comprises 13 residues. For the CDR3, the DNA is TGTGCCAGCAGTACGACAGGGAACACTGAAGCTTTCTTT. Amino acid sequence: CASSTTGNTEAFF.

The chain couples TRBV5-1 to TRBJ1-2; no clear D. CDR3 size: 13 residues. The ends were cut back, 2 bases at V and 3 bases at J, with 8 bases in the middle. Germline CDR1 SGHRS, CDR2 YFSETQ. The CDR3 protein is CASSFSRDYGYTF. The CDR3 DNA sequence: TGCGCCAGCAGCTTTTCGCGGGACTATGGCTACACCTTC.

The V gene is TRBV5-1, the J gene TRBJ2-2; TRBD1 matches at 7 bases. V was clipped by 5 bases and J by 6 bases; unmatched bases: 4. Germline V gene lookup returns CDR1 SGHRS and CDR2 YFSETQ. This CDR3 is built from 13 residues. This CDR3 reads CASREGGPGELFF. The CDR3, as DNA: TGCGCCAGCAGGGAAGGGGGCCCCGGGGAGCTGTTTTTT.

Concerning this clone: Other DNA sequences in the same sample also yield this CDR3. J is TRBJ2-7 and V is TRBV11-3; 7 nucleotides line up with TRBD1. CDR3 length: 15 residues. Germline V gives CDR1 SGHNT, CDR2 YENEEA. V dropped 9 bases and J dropped 4; count of bases not matched to a gene: 15. The DNA of the CDR3 is TGTGCCAGTAGCCAGAGGCGGAAGGGGGCATACGAGCAGTACTTC. It yields the protein CASSQRRKGAYEQYF.

This clone was counted a few times. The DNA of the CDR3 is TGTGCCTGGGGACTAGCGGGGGGGCCGGTAGATACGCAGTATTTT. Translated, it gives CAWGLAGGPVDTQYF. The chain uses TRBV30 and TRBJ2-3, with TRBD2 identical over 15 bases. From germline, CDR1 is GTSNPN and CDR2 SVGIG (reference sequence). The CDR3 is made up of 15 amino acids. Trimming cost V 5 bases and J 5 bases; bases outside gene matches: 5.

The gene calls are TRBV28 and TRBJ2-7, with D possibly being TRBD1 (5 bases). V gave up 1 base and J gave up 5 bases, with 15 bases separating them. Germline V CDR1 and CDR2: MDHEN, SYDVKM. The length of the CDR3 is 15 residues. CDR3 in amino acids: CASSLSGQGTNEQYF. The DNA for the CDR3 is TGTGCCAGCAGTTTATCGGGCCAGGGTACCAACGAGCAGTACTTC.

This clone was recorded a few times. The chain is built from TRBV7-2 and TRBJ2-1, with D maybe TRBD1 (5 bases). The CDR3 contains 14 residues. Between the trimmed V and J ends, which lost 5 bases and 6 bases, there was a span of 14 bases. The germline CDR1 and CDR2 sequences are SGHTA and FQGNSA. The CDR3 loop is CASSPESRGNEQFF. The CDR3 DNA sequence: TGTGCCAGCAGCCCCGAATCTAGGGGCAATGAGCAGTTCTTC.

The rearrangement uses TRBV30 and TRBJ2-1; 7 bases align to TRBD2. There are 14 residues in the CDR3. V gave up 4 bases and J gave up 7 bases; unmatched junction bases: 10. In germline, CDR1 is GTSNPN, CDR2 SVGIG (reference sequence). CDR3 amino acids: CAWIPPSGVNEQFF. The CDR3 coding sequence is TGTGCCTGGATTCCCCCTAGCGGCGTTAATGAGCAGTTCTTC.

The chain employs TRBV28 and TRBJ1-4; the D gene is possibly TRBD1 (6 bases). CDR1 is MDHEN, CDR2 SYDVKM, per germline. The CDR3 has 16 residues. Trimming pared 5 bases from V and 0 bases from J, leaving 13 bases between. The CDR3 DNA is TGTGCCAGCAGTCCTCGGGACACCGCAACTAATGAAAAACTGTTTTTT. The encoded protein is CASSPRDTATNEKLFF.

In its sample, this clone was seen once. The junction and the germline gene differ at one end; a read error may be behind it. Other DNA sequences within the sample encode an identical CDR3. This chain uses TRBV4-3 with TRBJ1-6; D is uncertain. The CDR3 runs 18 residues. CDR1 and CDR2 from the germline V gene are LGHNA and YSLEER. Written as DNA, the CDR3 is TGCGCCAGCAGCCAAGGGATGCGGGGTAGCTCGTATAATTCCCCCCTCCACTTT. Its protein is CASSQGMRGSSYNSPLHF.

In this sample, this clone turned up a few times. The rearrangement uses TRBV7-8 and TRBJ1-4, with 7 bases that match TRBD1. CDR1 is SGHVS, CDR2 FQNEAQ, per germline. V gave up 5 bases and J gave up 13 bases; unmatched junction bases: 16. The CDR3 length is 15 residues. CDR3 DNA: TGTGCCAGCAGCCAAAGACAGGGCCCGAGCGGGTCACTGTTTTTT. Protein product: CASSQRQGPSGSLFF. Full variable domain (missing parts from reference TRBV7-8 and TRBJ1-4): GAGVSQSPRYKVAKRGQDVALRCDPISGHVSLFWYQQALGQGPEFLTYFQNEAQLDKSGLPSDRFFAERPEGSVSTLKIQRTQQEDSAVYLCASSQRQGPSGSLFFGSGTQLSVL.

The chain couples TRBV2 to TRBJ2-2; 8 bases fit TRBD1. The J call is uncertain, as TRBJ1-3 better fits the DNA end. The germline V gene encodes CDR1 SNHLY and CDR2 FYNNEI. The CDR3 is 14 amino acids. The DNA of the CDR3 is TGTGCCAGCAGGGTGACAGGGGAAGGAAACACCATATATTTT. This encodes CASRVTGEGNTIYF.

This chain uses TRBV2 with TRBJ2-7, with TRBD1 identical over 7 bases. This CDR3 spans 17 amino acids. Germline V gives CDR1 SNHLY, CDR2 FYNNEI. V lost 5 bases to trimming and J lost 1 base; unmatched junction nucleotides: 14. CDR3: CASSWSGTGTVSYEQYF. Here the CDR3 DNA reads TGTGCCAGCAGTTGGTCGGGCACGGGGACAGTATCCTACGAGCAGTACTTC.

This clone came up once. The chain uses TRBV5-4 and TRBJ2-7; D perhaps matches TRBD2 (5 bases). This CDR3 has 17 amino acids. Germline V gene sequence: CDR1 SGHNT, CDR2 YYREEE (reference sequence). The V gene lost 0 bases and the J gene lost 1 base, with 17 bases spanning the gap. The CDR3: CASSLGPSYALSYEQYF. DNA for the CDR3: TGTGCCAGCAGCTTGGGACCTAGCTACGCCCTTTCCTACGAGCAGTACTTC.

This chain joins TRBV5-1 and TRBJ1-1; no clear D gene. The V gene lost 2 bases and the J gene lost 0 bases, with 11 bases spanning the gap. There are 15 residues in the CDR3. Looked up from germline, CDR1 is SGHRS and CDR2 is YFSETQ. The CDR3 nucleotides read TGCGCCAGCAGCTTTACAGCCGGATTGAACACTGAAGCTTTCTTT. Encoded protein: CASSFTAGLNTEAFF.